The TCR beta chain under discussion was sequenced for a study of response to subunit inactivated influenza vaccine. General study results and limits: New T cells are recruited in small numbers by each seasonal influenza vaccination, according to the authors' suggestion.

This clonotype was seen a handful of times. What it binds is unknown. TCRdb redid the calling of the RT-PCR reads with MiXCR, one entry per CDR3 protein. The sample carries under 800,000 distinct CDR3 sequences, 11% to 15% recorded once. Trimming left V 7 bases short and J 0 bases short, with 6 bases between. CDR3 size: 13 residues. The sequencing used PBMCs from blood, collected 14 to 15 days before vaccination. V is TRBV12-3 or TRBV12-4 and J is TRBJ2-2; D not certain. The source is a man aged 50 to 60 who received an inactivated influenza vaccine. CDR3 bases: TGTGCCAGCACGGTCCCGAACACCGGGGAGCTGTTTTTT. Amino acid sequence: CASTVPNTGELFF.